The text below deals with one TCR beta chain. Sequencing was performed with immunoSEQ multiplex PCR; in TCRdb, only in-frame clones are kept and a portion is missing. Among approximately 120,000 clones, more than 75% were seen once, and the ten largest hold 4% to 5.5%. Samples with a second dose at about 4 or about 12 weeks were pooled together. This record comes from a study of T cell responses to AZD1222 COVID-19 vaccine. The germline CDR1 and CDR2 sequences are LGHNA and YSLEER. The V and J ends lost 0 bases and 8 bases respectively, with 10 bases between them. The CDR3 is 13 amino acids. J is TRBJ1-2 and V is TRBV4-3; TRBD1 might be the D (6 bases). This sequence originates from an adult who received the AZD1222 COVID-19 vaccine. The source material was peripheral blood, sampled 28 days after the second AZD1222 dose. This CDR3 is CASSQEGGMGYTF. The CDR3 bases are TGCGCCAGCAGCCAAGAAGGGGGAATGGGCTACACCTTC.